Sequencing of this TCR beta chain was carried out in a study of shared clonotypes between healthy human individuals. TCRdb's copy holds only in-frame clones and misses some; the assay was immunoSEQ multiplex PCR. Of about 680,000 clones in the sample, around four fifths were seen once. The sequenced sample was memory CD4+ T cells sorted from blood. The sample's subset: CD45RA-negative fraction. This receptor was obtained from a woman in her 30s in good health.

CDR3 nucleotide sequence: TGCAGCGTTGCGGACAGGGGTAATTCACCCCTCCACTTT. Translation gives CSVADRGNSPLHF. The chain links TRBV29-1 to TRBJ1-6, with 9 bases fitting TRBD1. The CDR3 length is 13 residues. In germline, CDR1 is SQVTM, CDR2 ANQGSEA. The J segment lost 6 bases and the V segment lost 4 bases, leaving 1 base of the junction unmatched.